The T cell receptor beta chain described here comes from a study of shared clonotypes between healthy human individuals (dated by TCRdb to 2018 to 2020). A note on the overall study: A few men and two women, aged 18 to 49 years, made up the cohort. To increase sequencing depth and limit assay-specific biases, TCR repertoire library preparation and sequencing were carried out by different laboratories using diverse techniques. Per donor, leukapheresis produced somewhere between about 0.94 and 9.5 billion PBMCs. For each donor, CD4 naive and CD4 memory were each run on three plates, CD8 naive on two plates, and CD8 memory on one plate. To estimate repertoire size and how much clonotype sharing occurs between individuals, the study deeply sequenced the blood TCR repertoires of several healthy adults.

For the CD8 naive samples, CD45RO-negative cells were positively selected for CCR7, yielding a CD45RA+CCR7+ population from which TemRA cells were excluded. Donors were healthy HIV-negative adults with no recently reported acute infections or vaccinations. Only Caucasian adults living in Nashville, Tennessee, USA were represented among the donors. After blood collection by leukapheresis, PBMCs were isolated using Ficoll-Histopaque density gradient centrifugation and then cryopreserved in the vapor phase of liquid nitrogen. Analytical flow cytometry was used to check the purity and quantity of every magnetically sorted T cell population. Each sorted fraction had its genomic DNA isolated and then quantified by UV absorbance on a Nanodrop 2000c. A word on this clone: What this receptor recognizes is not known. No clone much larger than this one lies a single base away; base qualities are absent.

TCR CDR3 regions were amplified from genomic DNA by multiplex PCR using the deep immunoSEQ assay. Extracted genomic DNA from each cell subset was distributed evenly across all wells of several immunoSEQ 96-well plates, and each plate was treated as a replicate. For sorted subsets, 200 to 250 ng of genomic DNA, equivalent to tens of thousands of T cell genomes, went into each replicate PCR. The purified libraries were quantified using a Qubit 3.0 fluorometer, sized with a Bioanalyzer 2100, and then quantified again using the KAPA Library Quantification kit. Every immunoSEQ 96-well plate was sequenced on a dedicated single-read 150-cycle Illumina NextSeq 550 flow cell. In the source study's methods: The immunoSEQ output contained only junctional sequences without quality scores, so filtering could not match that applied to full-length reads. To assign V/J genes and CDR3, sequences were annotated against IMGT germline references using PyIR, a Python wrapper for IgBLAST v1.9. Reads were filtered out if the reads had weak V/J assignments (E-value above 1e-6), no CDR3, stop codons, out-of-frame junctions, or ambiguous translated residues. V3J clonotypes were defined as sequences sharing an identical inferred V gene, J gene, and CDR3 amino acid sequence. To compute the percentage overlap between repertoires, the number of shared unique clonotypes was divided by the size of the smaller repertoire. Repertoire richness was assessed with RTK rarefaction, the Chao1 estimator, and Recon v2.1 estimates of unobserved clonotypes. Generation probabilities were computed with OLGA for all TCRbeta clonotypes obtained by the gDNA method from a handful of donors. In its TCRdb copy, this immuneACCESS table keeps in-frame sequences only and misses some clones. Where compared with another copy, unresolved V genes explain less than half of these, and the others have no known cause. The V and J calls and the clone size are those of that table, but D and trimming were determined from the DNA. The sample table shows 760,000 or so clones, and 96% are seen once. Roughly 0.23% of the sample is in the top ten clones.

CDR1 and CDR2 are read off the germline V gene as SGHDN and FVKESK. Germline trimming amounts to 3 bases on V and 3 bases on J, with 8 as the count of junction bases outside the gene matches. The CDR3 numbers 15 residues from cysteine through phenylalanine. This entry keeps only the CDR3 DNA: 45 bases, framed from base 1. Findings and caveats that apply to the study as a whole: Clonotypes shared by all four sorted-subset donors showed higher generation probabilities than non-shared clonotypes. Approximately 5% of naive CD4, more than 3% of naive CD8, approximately 2% of memory CD4, and 0.35% to 0.5% of memory CD8 clonotypes were shared across several donors. Sampling was limited to blood, and TCR repertoires in tissue likely differ from TCR repertoires in blood. Naive subsets generally had larger estimated clonotype richness than memory subsets did. Based on pairwise subsampling, the degree of clonotype sharing among donors was expected to be affected by sequencing depth. Even with the large sequencing depth, rarefaction of the sorted-subset datasets indicated that sequencing was incomplete. Because the study included a small number of donors, the genetic and exposure-history diversity represented was limited.

The origin of this receptor is a man aged 30-40 years in good health. Here the chain combines TRBV14 and TRBJ2-7; 7 of the junction bases match TRBD2. Sequencing was carried out using naive CD8+ T cells sorted from blood. Taken with the paper, the label for cell subset or site translates to: CD45RA+CCR7+. The CDR3 corresponds to CASSHAREGIYEQYF. The nucleotide sequence reads as follows: TGTGCCAGCAGCCACGCCAGGGAGGGGATCTACGAGCAGTACTTC.